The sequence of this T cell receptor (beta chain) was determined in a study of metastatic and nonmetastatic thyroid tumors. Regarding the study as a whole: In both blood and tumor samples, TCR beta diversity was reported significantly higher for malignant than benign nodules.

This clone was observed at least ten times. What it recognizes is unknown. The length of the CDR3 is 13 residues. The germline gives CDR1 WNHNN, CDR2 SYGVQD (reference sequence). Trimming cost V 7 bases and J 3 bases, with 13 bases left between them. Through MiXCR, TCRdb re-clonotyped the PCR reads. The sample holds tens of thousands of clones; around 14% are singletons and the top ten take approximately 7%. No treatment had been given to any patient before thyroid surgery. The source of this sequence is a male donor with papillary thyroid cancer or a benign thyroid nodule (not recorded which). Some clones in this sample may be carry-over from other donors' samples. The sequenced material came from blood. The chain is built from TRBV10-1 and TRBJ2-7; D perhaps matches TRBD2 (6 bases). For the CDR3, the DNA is TGCGCCAGCACGGAGGGTTTTGGCTACGAGCAGTACTTC. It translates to CASTEGFGYEQYF.